The 28 T cell receptor beta chains reported below all come from one sample, sequenced in a study of technical replicates of blood from a few donors. This table comes from immunoSEQ multiplex PCR, and its TCRdb copy is limited to in-frame clones, with some not included. The data show 14,000 or so clones, approximately 86% seen once. Sequencing was done on a sample of PBMCs. The receptors shown here come from a human donor in good health.

The chain employs TRBV5-6 and TRBJ1-5; D call uncertain. The germline CDR1 and CDR2 sequences are SGHDT and YYEEEE. There are 16 residues in the CDR3. V lost 1 base and J lost 7, with 18 bases in between. Here the CDR3 reads CASSLKFDFRSQPQHF. For the CDR3, the DNA is TGTGCCAGCAGCTTGAAGTTCGACTTTAGGAGCCAGCCCCAGCATTTT.

The rearrangement links TRBV5-1 to TRBJ2-7, with TRBD2 as a possible D gene (6 bases). Between the trimmed V and J ends, which lost 2 bases and 0 bases, there was a span of 15 bases. The germline gives CDR1 SGHRS, CDR2 YFSETQ. The CDR3 length is 16 residues. The CDR3 nucleotides are TGCGCCAGCAGCTTTCTTCCGGCGGGATCCTCCTACGAGCAGTACTTC. It yields the protein CASSFLPAGSSYEQYF.

The chain is built from TRBV7-9 and TRBJ2-7; D ambiguous. V was pared by 0 bases and J by 5 bases, with 8 bases between. The CDR3 runs to 13 residues. CDR1 and CDR2 (germline): SEHNR, FQNEAQ (reference sequence). CDR3 amino acids: CASSLARSNEQYF. The CDR3 DNA sequence: TGTGCCAGCAGCTTAGCGCGGTCCAACGAGCAGTACTTC.

This chain links TRBV29-1 with TRBJ2-7; 7 bases fit TRBD1. The CDR3 extends over 11 amino acids. Trimming took 7 bases from V and 3 from J; bases not matched to a gene: 3. Per germline, CDR1 SQVTM and CDR2 ANQGSEA. CDR3 in amino acids: CSGRTGYEQYF. CDR3 sequence (DNA): TGCAGCGGGAGGACAGGCTACGAGCAGTACTTC.

The CDR3 protein is CASSFPDSTEAFF. The DNA of the CDR3 is TGTGCCAGCAGTTTCCCCGACAGCACTGAAGCTTTCTTT. The chain links TRBV27 to TRBJ1-1, with D possibly being TRBD1 (5 bases). With 3 bases removed from V and 4 bases from J, the gap between germline ends came to 9 bases. The germline V gene encodes CDR1 MNHEY and CDR2 SMNVEV (reference sequence). CDR3 length equals 13 residues.

The rearrangement uses TRBV28 and TRBJ2-4, with 9 nucleotides matching TRBD1. V lost 7 bases to trimming and J lost 7 bases; unmatched junction nucleotides: 8. The CDR3 runs 14 residues. CDR1 is MDHEN and CDR2 is SYDVKM in the germline V gene. This CDR3 reads CASNVQGAWNIQYF. CDR3 nucleotides: TGTGCCAGCAACGTACAGGGGGCGTGGAACATTCAGTACTTC. The variable domain in full, completed from reference TRBV28 and TRBJ2-4, reads DVKVTQSSRYLVKRTGEKVFLECVQDMDHENMFWYRQDPGLGLRLIYFSYDVKMKEKGDIPEGYSVSREKKERFSLILESASTNQTSMYLCASNVQGAWNIQYFGAGTRLSVL.

This sequence joins TRBV30 and TRBJ2-2; no clear D gene. The CDR3 runs 15 residues. The germline V gene encodes CDR1 GTSNPN and CDR2 SVGIG (reference sequence). The germline V and J ends were trimmed by 0 bases and 0 bases, with 8 bases remaining between them. The CDR3 region is CAWSVFTANTGELFF. The CDR3 DNA sequence: TGTGCCTGGAGTGTGTTTACAGCGAACACCGGGGAGCTGTTTTTT.

The CDR3 is CASSEEGTSYEQYF. In DNA form, the CDR3 reads TGTGCCAGCAGTGAAGAAGGGACTAGCTACGAGCAGTACTTC. The V call is TRBV6-1, the J call TRBJ2-7; 8 bases agree with TRBD2. CDR3 length: 14 residues. CDR1 is MNHNS and CDR2 is SASEGT in the germline V gene. V was clipped by 1 base and J by 3 bases; unmatched bases: 2.

The chain links TRBV2 to TRBJ2-3, with a tentative D call TRBD2 (5 bases). V gave up 3 bases and J gave up 2 bases, with 9 bases separating them. In germline, CDR1 is SNHLY, CDR2 FYNNEI. The CDR3 is 14 residues long. The CDR3 region has the DNA TGTGCCAGCAGTGACGGACTCACCACAGATACGCAGTATTTT. This codes for CASSDGLTTDTQYF.

The chain is built from TRBV6-1 and TRBJ2-7, with D perhaps matching TRBD2 (6 bases). Per the germline V gene, CDR1 is MNHNS and CDR2 is SASEGT. The CDR3 contains 13 residues. V lost 6 bases, J lost 0 bases, and 9 bases lay in between. CDR3 DNA sequence: TGTGCCAGCAGAGAGGGACTCTCCTACGAGCAGTACTTC. The encoded protein is CASREGLSYEQYF.

This sequence joins TRBV5-6 and TRBJ2-1; TRBD2 matches at 10 bases. In germline, CDR1 is SGHDT, CDR2 YYEEEE. This CDR3 contains 14 residues. With 2 bases clipped from V and 8 bases from J, the junction kept 4 bases outside the gene matches. CDR3 sequence: CASSFSSGSHEQFF. The CDR3 DNA is TGTGCCAGCAGCTTTTCTAGCGGGAGCCATGAGCAGTTCTTC.

The rearrangement joins TRBV28 to TRBJ1-1, with unresolved D. The CDR3 spans 11 residues. CDR1 is MDHEN, CDR2 SYDVKM, per germline. The germline V and J ends were trimmed by 4 bases and 13 bases, with 13 bases remaining between them. In DNA, the CDR3 is TGTGCCAGCAGTTCTGAGGTTATAGTTTTCTTT. Residues: CASSSEVIVFF.

The genes are TRBV7-9 and TRBJ2-1; D perhaps matches TRBD1 (6 bases). Germline values: CDR1 SEHNR, CDR2 FQNEAQ (reference sequence). V shed 1 base and J shed 10 bases, with 14 bases lying between them. The CDR3 has 14 amino acids. The CDR3, as DNA: TGTGCCAGCAGCTTAGAACAGGGCAGCCGGGAGCAGTTCTTC. It encodes CASSLEQGSREQFF.

The genes are TRBV28 and TRBJ2-1; TRBD2 matches 9 bases. The CDR3 has 17 amino acids. After removal of 5 bases from V and 7 bases from J, the junction contained 15 bases not matched to a gene. The germline V gene has CDR1 MDHEN and CDR2 SYDVKM. The CDR3 sequence: CASSAQPGLAQPNEQFF. The CDR3 bases are TGTGCCAGCAGTGCCCAGCCGGGACTAGCTCAACCAAATGAGCAGTTCTTC.

V gene TRBV2 combines with J gene TRBJ2-5; 13 bases match TRBD2. The V gene's germline CDR1 is SNHLY and CDR2 FYNNEI. The CDR3 totals 15 residues. J lost 5 bases, V lost 5 bases, and 5 bases had no gene match. The CDR3 here is CASSLTSGRWETQYF. In DNA form, the CDR3 reads TGTGCCAGCAGTTTGACTAGCGGGAGGTGGGAGACCCAGTACTTC.

As DNA, the CDR3 is TGCGCCAGCAGTGGCGGGAGGGCCGGGAAGACCCAGTACTTC. It codes for CASSGGRAGKTQYF. This chain connects TRBV10-2 to TRBJ2-5; 9 positions agree with TRBD2. This CDR3 spans 14 amino acids. Trimming removed 4 bases from V and 6 bases from J; junction bases left unmatched: 6. The germline V gene has CDR1 WSHSY and CDR2 SAAADI.

The rearrangement uses TRBV5-1 and TRBJ2-7; 8 positions agree with TRBD1. The junction had 7 bases not matched to a gene; V was cut back by 4 bases and J by 1 base. Per the germline V gene, CDR1 is SGHRS and CDR2 is YFSETQ. The CDR3 length is 15 residues. The CDR3 DNA sequence: TGCGCCAGCAGCAACCAGGGGGCGGGGTCCTACGAGCAGTACTTC. Amino acid sequence: CASSNQGAGSYEQYF.

This clone was seen just once. The chain couples TRBV29-1 to TRBJ2-1, with 13 bases fitting TRBD2. This CDR3 has 16 residues. CDR1 is SQVTM and CDR2 is ANQGSEA in the germline V gene. V lost 1 base to trimming and J lost 9 bases; unmatched junction nucleotides: 9. This CDR3 reads CSVEGTSGRRGIEQFF. CDR3 nucleotide sequence: TGCAGCGTTGAAGGGACTAGCGGGAGACGGGGGATTGAGCAGTTCTTC.

V is TRBV27 and J is TRBJ1-5; D is unclear. There are 13 residues in the CDR3. Germline loops: CDR1 MNHEY, CDR2 SMNVEV (reference sequence). The V end was cut by 8 bases, the J end by 2 bases, with 10 bases between. In DNA form, the CDR3 reads TGTGCCAGCGCTCAGGCCCGCAATCAGCCCCAGCATTTT. Amino acids: CASAQARNQPQHF.

The chain combines TRBV28 with TRBJ2-1; 9 positions match TRBD2. The trim removed 3 bases at V and 6 bases at J, leaving 6 bases unmatched. This CDR3 has 15 residues. Per the germline V gene, CDR1 is MDHEN and CDR2 is SYDVKM. In DNA form, the CDR3 reads TGTGCCAGCAGTTTGGCGGGAGGGCCTTCCAATGAGCAGTTCTTC. It codes for CASSLAGGPSNEQFF.

The chain couples TRBV30 to TRBJ2-3; no firm D call. V was trimmed by 2 bases and J by 0 bases, leaving 12 bases between them. The CDR3 sequence is 15 residues long. Germline-derived CDR1 and CDR2 are GTSNPN and SVGIG (reference sequence). The CDR3 reads CAWSLLGGSTDTQYF. As DNA, the CDR3 is TGTGCCTGGAGTCTTCTCGGCGGTAGCACAGATACGCAGTATTTT.

This clone has only a few counts. The V gene is TRBV4-1, the J gene TRBJ1-5; maybe TRBD1 (6 bases). CDR3 length: 12 amino acids. Germline CDR1 reads MGHRA; CDR2 reads YSYEKL. Trimming cost V 9 bases and J 7 bases, with 13 bases left between them. For the CDR3, the DNA is TGCGCCAGACAGGGTGAATGCCAGCCCCAGCATTTT. This codes for CARQGECQPQHF.

The CDR3 sequence: CASSERGRVFSGNTIYF. For the CDR3, the DNA is TGTGCCAGCAGTGAAAGGGGCAGGGTCTTCTCTGGAAACACCATATATTTT. The chain links TRBV25-1 to TRBJ1-3; possibly TRBD1 for D (5 bases). Germline V gene sequence: CDR1 MGHDK, CDR2 SYGVNS. The CDR3 spans 17 residues. V was pared by 2 bases and J by 0 bases, with 14 bases between.

The chain couples TRBV7-9 to TRBJ1-2; no definite D call. Germline assignment: CDR1 SEHNR and CDR2 FQNEAQ (reference sequence). V lost 7 bases and J 1 base, leaving 16 bases between the germline ends. CDR3 length: 15 residues. CDR3 DNA sequence: TGTGCCAGCACCGATTATGGAGCTCGTAACTATGGCTACACCTTC. This encodes CASTDYGARNYGYTF.

This rearrangement joins TRBV7-2 to TRBJ1-2; possible D gene TRBD1, 5 bases. The CDR3 consists of 16 residues. Germline CDR1 is SGHTA and CDR2 is FQGNSA. The V end was cut by 1 base, the J end by 2 bases, with 14 bases between. CDR3 residues: CASSLGGQGANYGYTF. The CDR3 DNA follows: TGTGCCAGCAGCTTAGGTGGGCAGGGTGCGAACTATGGCTACACCTTC. Full variable domain (missing parts from reference TRBV7-2 and TRBJ1-2): GAGVSQSPSNKVTEKGKDVELRCDPISGHTALYWYRQSLGQGLEFLIYFQGNSAPDKSGLPSDRFSAERTGGSVSTLTIQRTQQEDSAVYLCASSLGGQGANYGYTFGSGTRLTVV.

The chain couples TRBV27 to TRBJ2-3; 8 bases fit TRBD2. Losses at the gene ends were 4 bases for V and 0 bases for J; bases not matched to a gene: 3. This CDR3 spans 15 amino acids. The V gene's germline CDR1 is MNHEY and CDR2 SMNVEV (reference sequence). The CDR3 here is CASSSRTSSTDTQYF. Written as DNA, the CDR3 is TGTGCCAGCAGTTCCCGGACTAGCAGCACAGATACGCAGTATTTT.

The chain joins TRBV30 to TRBJ2-5; D ambiguous. Germline values: CDR1 GTSNPN, CDR2 SVGIG (reference sequence). The CDR3 has 11 residues. Trimming took 5 bases from V and 8 from J, leaving 12 bases between them. CDR3 amino acids: CAWVQQLTQYF. The CDR3 coding sequence is TGTGCCTGGGTACAGCAACTTACCCAGTACTTC. Filled out from reference TRBV30 and TRBJ2-5, the complete variable domain reads SQTIHQWPATLVQPVGSPLSLECTVEGTSNPNLYWYRQAAGRGLQLLFYSVGIGQISSEVPQNLSASRPQDRQFILSSKKLLLSDSGFYLCAWVQQLTQYFGPGTRLLVL.

This clone was recorded once. This chain joins TRBV4-2 and TRBJ2-1; a possible D gene is TRBD1 (7 bases). Germline CDR1 reads LGHNA; CDR2 reads YNFKEQ. Trimming shortened V by 4 bases and J by 6 bases, and 19 bases separated the two germline ends. This CDR3 is built from 16 residues. The CDR3 DNA reads TGTGCCAGCAGCCTTGATTCGGCGCAGGGGGGCAATGAGCAGTTCTTC. It codes for CASSLDSAQGGNEQFF.